The 26 T cell receptor beta chains in this list originate from one sample, sequenced in a study of control samples from healthy donors and cancer patients. The repertoire was sequenced with immunoSEQ multiplex PCR; TCRdb's copy has only in-frame clones and lacks some. The table includes 79,000 or so clones, around nine tenths detected once. Sequences were obtained from PBMCs. These receptors were obtained from a woman in her forties or fifties with colorectal cancer.

This rearrangement joins TRBV30 to TRBJ1-1, with D hard to call. V gave up 0 bases and J gave up 6 bases, with 14 bases separating them. This CDR3 is 14 amino acids long. CDR1 and CDR2 from the germline V gene are GTSNPN and SVGIG (reference sequence). The CDR3 loop reads CAWSVLGYNAEAFF. As DNA, the CDR3 is TGTGCCTGGAGTGTACTGGGGTATAACGCTGAAGCTTTCTTT.

This clone was found once. CDR3 DNA: TGTGCCAGCATCCCCGGTTCTTTTAACTATGGCTACACCTTC. This gives the protein CASIPGSFNYGYTF. The V and J genes are TRBV6-5 and TRBJ1-2; D ambiguous. The CDR3 consists of 14 residues. V lost 7 bases, J lost 1 base, and 13 bases lay in between. Looked up from germline, CDR1 is MNHEY and CDR2 is SVGAGI.

The count of this clone is one. The gene calls are TRBV21-1 and TRBJ1-2. TRBV21-1 is a pseudogene locus. This CDR3 is built from 13 residues. The CDR3 spells CASSKTPFYGYTF. CDR3 coding DNA: TGTGCCAGCAGCAAGACGCCATTCTATGGCTACACCTTC.

The CDR3 region is CASSREVSARTGELFF. In DNA form, the CDR3 reads TGTGCCAGCAGCCGAGAGGTTAGCGCGAGGACCGGGGAGCTGTTTTTT. This chain joins TRBV7-7 and TRBJ2-2; weak D call: TRBD2 (5 bases). V was cut by 5 bases and J by 5 bases, with 18 bases left in between. The length of the CDR3 is 16 residues. CDR1 and CDR2 from the germline V gene are SSHAT and FNYEAQ (reference sequence).

The chain links TRBV19 to TRBJ1-5; D is unresolved. Per the germline V gene, CDR1 is LNHDA and CDR2 is SQIVND (reference sequence). The CDR3 has 13 amino acids. V lost 6 bases, J lost 6 bases, and 12 bases lay in between. CDR3 protein: CASRYVEGQPQHF. The CDR3 coding sequence is TGTGCCAGTAGATACGTTGAAGGTCAGCCCCAGCATTTT.

This clone has more than one count but fewer than ten. The chain joins TRBV5-1 to TRBJ1-2; tentative D call: TRBD1 (6 bases). Trimming took off 0 bases at V and 6 bases at J, with 12 bases between the two ends. The CDR3 runs to 14 residues. CDR1 is SGHRS, CDR2 YFSETQ, per germline. In DNA, the CDR3 is TGCGCCAGCAGCTTGGTCAGGGGAGGAGATGGCTACACCTTC. Protein sequence: CASSLVRGGDGYTF.

The genes are TRBV10-3 and TRBJ2-5, with 11 bases that match TRBD2. This CDR3 has 15 residues. Trimming removed 4 bases from V and 2 bases from J; junction bases left unmatched: 3. Per the germline V gene, CDR1 is ENHRY and CDR2 is SYGVKD. In nucleotides, the CDR3 is TGTGCCATCAGTGTGACTAGCGGGGTTCAAGAGACCCAGTACTTC. Residues: CAISVTSGVQETQYF.

This clone was counted a few times. J is TRBJ2-3 and V is TRBV27; the match to TRBD2 covers 9 bases. J gave up 6 bases and V 4 bases, and 5 bases lay outside the gene matches. CDR1 MNHEY and CDR2 SMNVEV come from the germline V gene (reference sequence). CDR3 length equals 14 residues. The CDR3 coding sequence is TGTGCCAGCAGTTCCAGCGGGGGGTGGGATACGCAGTATTTT. Residues: CASSSSGGWDTQYF.

The chain recombines TRBV30 with TRBJ2-7; 14 bases match TRBD2. In germline, CDR1 is GTSNPN, CDR2 SVGIG (reference sequence). V gave up 2 bases and J gave up 3 bases; unmatched junction bases: 3. This CDR3 contains 15 residues. CDR3 sequence: CAWSYGTSGGYEQYV. The DNA for the CDR3 is TGTGCCTGGAGTTACGGGACTAGCGGGGGCTACGAGCAGTACGTC.

In nucleotides, the CDR3 is TGCGCCAGCAGCCTGAGGACAGCGGGGAACAATGAGCAGTTCTTC. This translates into CASSLRTAGNNEQFF. The genes are TRBV10-1 and TRBJ2-1; TRBD2 might be the D (7 bases). CDR3 length equals 15 residues. From germline, CDR1 is WNHNN and CDR2 SYGVQD (reference sequence). Trimming pared 6 bases from V and 5 bases from J, leaving 17 bases between.

The chain has TRBV6-5 and TRBJ2-3, with 10 bases matching TRBD2. Germline V gives CDR1 MNHEY, CDR2 SVGAGI. CDR3 length equals 15 residues. V trimming: 6 bases; J trimming: 3 bases; junction bases outside the gene matches: 6. CDR3 region: CASSQRGGATDTQYF. CDR3 DNA sequence: TGTGCCAGCAGCCAGCGGGGGGGCGCTACAGATACGCAGTATTTT.

J is TRBJ1-1 and V is TRBV12-3 or TRBV12-4; D is perhaps TRBD1 (6 bases). The CDR3 is 13 residues long. Trimming took 2 bases from V and 5 from J, leaving 9 bases between them. The CDR3 bases are TGTGCCAGCAGTTTACAGGGGAGGACTGAAGCTTTCTTT. It codes for CASSLQGRTEAFF.

This chain uses TRBV7-2 with TRBJ2-3; D call uncertain. Per germline, CDR1 SGHTA and CDR2 FQGNSA. This CDR3 is 14 amino acids long. Trimming pared 5 bases from V and 0 bases from J, leaving 9 bases between. The CDR3 loop is CASSPDASTDTQYF. CDR3 DNA: TGTGCCAGCAGCCCTGACGCGAGCACAGATACGCAGTATTTT.

J is TRBJ2-3 and V is TRBV10-1; D is unresolved. This CDR3 region has 14 residues. The ends were cut back, 0 bases at V and 2 bases at J, with 6 bases in the middle. Germline-derived CDR1 and CDR2 are WNHNN and SYGVQD (reference sequence). The CDR3 sequence is CASSESTATDTQYF. In nucleotides, the CDR3 is TGCGCCAGCAGTGAGTCCACAGCCACAGATACGCAGTATTTT.

The chain links TRBV4-3 to TRBJ2-3, with D perhaps TRBD2 (6 bases). CDR3 length equals 15 residues. CDR1 and CDR2 (germline): LGHNA, YSLEER. V lost 1 base, J lost 0 bases, and 8 bases lay in between. This CDR3 is CASSQGGVSTDTQYF. The CDR3, as DNA: TGCGCCAGCAGCCAAGGGGGGGTGAGCACAGATACGCAGTATTTT.

The V call is TRBV4-3, the J call TRBJ1-2; possible D gene TRBD1, 5 bases. The V gene's germline CDR1 is LGHNA and CDR2 YSLEER. The length of the CDR3 is 15 residues. V was trimmed by 1 base and J by 8 bases, leaving 17 bases between them. The CDR3 here is CASSQGIGTGGGYTF. CDR3 nucleotides: TGCGCCAGCAGCCAAGGGATCGGGACGGGTGGAGGCTACACCTTC.

Note on this clone: Compared with germline, one end of the junction differs, possibly owing to a read error. The J gene is TRBJ1-1, the V gene TRBV10-2, with 9 bases matching TRBD1. The germline V gene encodes CDR1 WSHSY and CDR2 SAAADI. CDR3 length: 12 amino acids. The CDR3 sequence: CASSPGQGSWVF. DNA of the CDR3: TGCGCCAGCAGTCCGGGACAGGGAAGCTGGGTCTTT.

The chain is built from TRBV2 and TRBJ1-2, with 8 nucleotides matching TRBD1. Trimming took 6 bases from V and 2 from J; bases not matched to a gene: 5. This CDR3 has 14 residues. Germline V gene data show CDR1 as SNHLY and CDR2 as FYNNEI. For the CDR3, the DNA is TGTGCCAGCAGCGGACAGGGCCCCAACTATGGCTACACCTTC. Translating it yields CASSGQGPNYGYTF.

Comment on this clone: At the DNA level, this CDR3 is encoded by other sequences in the same sample as well. The genes are TRBV5-1 and TRBJ1-1, with a possible D match to TRBD1 (5 bases). Germline-derived CDR1 and CDR2 are SGHRS and YFSETQ. This CDR3 has 14 residues. With 2 bases removed from V and 1 base from J, the gap between germline ends came to 9 bases. The CDR3 protein is CASSLEGWNTEAFF. The CDR3 nucleotides are TGCGCCAGCAGCTTAGAGGGGTGGAACACTGAAGCTTTCTTT.

This chain links TRBV6-1 with TRBJ1-1; D gene ambiguous. V lost 0 bases, J lost 3 bases, and 8 bases lay in between. Germline CDR1 and CDR2: MNHNS and SASEGT. The length of the CDR3 is 14 residues. The CDR3 coding sequence is TGTGCCAGCAGTGAAGCGGGAAGCTACACTGAAGCTTTCTTT. Its translation: CASSEAGSYTEAFF.

The chain combines TRBV19 with TRBJ2-3, with 8 bases matching TRBD2. This CDR3 comprises 18 residues. V lost 4 bases to trimming and J lost 1 base; unmatched junction nucleotides: 13. The germline gives CDR1 LNHDA, CDR2 SQIVND (reference sequence). The CDR3: CASSTGVASGLGTDTQYF. CDR3 nucleotide sequence: TGTGCCAGTAGTACCGGGGTGGCTAGCGGGCTTGGCACAGATACGCAGTATTTT.

The J gene is TRBJ1-1, the V gene TRBV12-5; D is possibly TRBD1 (5 bases). This CDR3 is 17 amino acids long. The germline V gene has CDR1 LGHNT and CDR2 FRNRAP. Between the trimmed V and J ends, which lost 5 bases and 5 bases, there was a span of 24 bases. The CDR3 region is CASGLLVGEVQMTEAFF. In nucleotides, the CDR3 is TGTGCTAGTGGTCTCCTTGTGGGGGAGGTTCAAATGACTGAAGCTTTCTTT.

The CDR3 region is CASSDKGRGSTLLAKNIQYF. The CDR3 region has the DNA TGTGCCAGCAGTGATAAAGGGCGAGGATCCACCCTTTTGGCCAAAAACATTCAGTACTTC. The chain employs TRBV6-1 and TRBJ2-4; unclear D gene. This CDR3 region has 20 residues. Germline CDR1 is MNHNS and CDR2 is SASEGT. Between the trimmed V and J ends, which lost 3 bases and 1 base, there was a span of 25 bases.

The chain recombines TRBV30 with TRBJ1-4; 9 bases fit TRBD1. The CDR3 consists of 14 residues. CDR1 is GTSNPN and CDR2 is SVGIG in the germline V gene (reference sequence). Trimming at V came to 5 bases and at J to 5 bases, leaving 6 bases not matched to a gene. The chain's CDR3 is CAWQTGTGNEKLFF. Here the CDR3 DNA reads TGTGCCTGGCAGACCGGGACAGGGAATGAAAAACTGTTTTTT.

This chain connects TRBV2 to TRBJ2-3; D is possibly TRBD1 (5 bases). The V and J ends lost 6 bases and 9 bases respectively, with 22 bases between them. Germline CDR1 SNHLY, CDR2 FYNNEI. CDR3 length equals 15 residues. The CDR3 nucleotides are TGTGCCAGCAGGCCAGACAGACCTGGTTCAGGAACGCAGTATTTT. Amino acid sequence: CASRPDRPGSGTQYF.

This clone was detected only once. This chain links TRBV10-3 with TRBJ2-7; TRBD1 matches at 9 bases. Germline trimming cut 2 bases from V and 1 base from J; bases unmatched to any gene: 6. Germline V gene data show CDR1 as ENHRY and CDR2 as SYGVKD. This CDR3 is 16 amino acids long. The CDR3 here is CAISEVGTGSSYEQYV. CDR3 in DNA: TGTGCCATCAGTGAGGTTGGGACAGGGAGTTCCTACGAGCAGTACGTC.